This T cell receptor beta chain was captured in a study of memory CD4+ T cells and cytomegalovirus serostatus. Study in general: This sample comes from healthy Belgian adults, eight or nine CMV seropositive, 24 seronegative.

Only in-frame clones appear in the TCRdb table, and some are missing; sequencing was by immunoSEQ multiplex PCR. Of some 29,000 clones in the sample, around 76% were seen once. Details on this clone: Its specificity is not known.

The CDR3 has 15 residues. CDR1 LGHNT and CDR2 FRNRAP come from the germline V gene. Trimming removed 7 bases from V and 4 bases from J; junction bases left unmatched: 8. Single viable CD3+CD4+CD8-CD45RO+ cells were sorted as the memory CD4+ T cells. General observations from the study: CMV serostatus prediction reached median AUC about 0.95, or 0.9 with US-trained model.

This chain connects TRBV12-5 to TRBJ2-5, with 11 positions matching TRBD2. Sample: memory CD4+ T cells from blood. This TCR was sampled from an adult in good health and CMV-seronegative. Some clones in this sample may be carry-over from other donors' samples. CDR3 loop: CASVGSGGAPETQYF. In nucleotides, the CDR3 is TGTGCTAGTGTGGGTAGCGGGGGGGCCCCAGAGACCCAGTACTTC.